Following are 15 T cell receptor beta chains from one sample sequenced in a study of PD-L1 blockade in urothelial cancer. Using immunoSEQ multiplex PCR, the repertoire was profiled, and TCRdb retains in-frame clones only, with some absent. The sample has under 40,000 clones; 84% are singletons. The sample consisted of PBMCs, taken around atezolizumab (anti-PD-L1) treatment. All receptors come from a man aged 60-69 years with urothelial cancer.

This clone was seen once. The chain joins TRBV27 to TRBJ2-1; the D gene is possibly TRBD2 (5 bases). The CDR3 is 17 amino acids. Trimming left V 6 bases short and J 0 bases short, with 18 bases between. The germline CDR1 and CDR2 sequences are MNHEY and SMNVEV (reference sequence). DNA for the CDR3: TGTGCCAGCAGGACAACAACGGGAACCTACTCCTACAATGAGCAGTTCTTC. Protein product: CASRTTTGTYSYNEQFF.

The chain recombines TRBV6-5 with TRBJ1-5, with D perhaps TRBD1 (6 bases). Germline V gene sequence: CDR1 MNHEY, CDR2 SVGAGI. Trimming removed 9 bases from V and 7 bases from J, with 13 bases in between. This CDR3 region has 12 residues. The DNA for the CDR3 is TGTGCCAGTAGGAAGGGGGACCAGCCCCAGCATTTT. This gives the protein CASRKGDQPQHF.

This chain joins TRBV9 and TRBJ1-3, with no clear D. The V end was cut by 3 bases, the J end by 3 bases, with 7 bases between. The CDR3 covers 13 residues. Germline CDR1 is SGDLS and CDR2 is YYNGEE. CDR3 sequence reads: CASSAAGGNTIYF. CDR3 in DNA: TGTGCCAGCAGCGCTGCGGGTGGAAACACCATATATTTT. The entire variable domain, with the rest obtained from reference TRBV9 and TRBJ1-3, is as follows: DSGVTQTPKHLITATGQRVTLRCSPRSGDLSVYWYQQSLDQGLQFLIQYYNGEERAKGNILERFSAQQFPDLHSELNLSSLELGDSALYFCASSAAGGNTIYFGEGSWLTVV.

The chain employs TRBV29-1 and TRBJ1-1, with 8 bases aligning to TRBD1. Germline CDR1 and CDR2: SQVTM and ANQGSEA. The CDR3 consists of 14 residues. Trimming removed 4 bases from V and 3 bases from J; junction bases left unmatched: 7. CDR3: CSVASGQADTEAFF. CDR3 bases: TGCAGCGTTGCTTCGGGACAGGCGGACACTGAAGCTTTCTTT.

The V and J genes are TRBV7-2 and TRBJ1-2; 8 bases align to TRBD1. Germline V gene lookup returns CDR1 SGHTA and CDR2 FQGNSA. Trimming cost V 1 base and J 2 bases; bases outside gene matches: 6. This CDR3 spans 16 amino acids. The CDR3 DNA reads TGTGCCAGCAGCTTAGACTGGACAGGGTACAACTATGGCTACACCTTC. Amino acid sequence: CASSLDWTGYNYGYTF. The full variable domain, its missing parts supplied by reference TRBV7-2 and TRBJ1-2, is GAGVSQSPSNKVTEKGKDVELRCDPISGHTALYWYRQSLGQGLEFLIYFQGNSAPDKSGLPSDRFSAERTGGSVSTLTIQRTQQEDSAVYLCASSLDWTGYNYGYTFGSGTRLTVV.

The chain is built from TRBV2 and TRBJ2-7; TRBD2 matches 8 bases. Germline values: CDR1 SNHLY, CDR2 FYNNEI. The CDR3 length is 16 residues. The V and J ends lost 6 bases and 0 bases, in that order; junction bases with no gene match: 10. Written as DNA, the CDR3 is TGTGCCAGCAGCCGAAAACTAGCGGAACCCTCCTACGAGCAGTACTTC. The encoded protein is CASSRKLAEPSYEQYF.

V usage is TRBV9 and J usage is TRBJ2-2, with TRBD1 as a possible D gene (6 bases). The length of the CDR3 is 14 residues. With 6 bases removed from V and 5 bases from J, the gap between germline ends came to 14 bases. CDR1 is SGDLS, CDR2 YYNGEE, per germline. CDR3 bases: TGTGCCAGCACCCCGGGACACCGAACCGGGGAGCTGTTTTTT. Its protein product is CASTPGHRTGELFF.

This clone was picked up one time. This chain links TRBV7-8 with TRBJ2-7; 9 bases are shared with TRBD1. The CDR3 is made up of 15 amino acids. J gave up 6 bases and V 0 bases, and 6 bases lay outside the gene matches. Germline-derived CDR1 and CDR2 are SGHVS and FQNEAQ. The CDR3 DNA sequence: TGTGCCAGCAGCTTAGCGGACAGGGGTCCAGTCGAGCAGTACTTC. It translates to CASSLADRGPVEQYF.

The chain has TRBV30 and TRBJ2-6, with TRBD1 as a possible D gene (5 bases). V shed 2 bases and J shed 3 bases, with 11 bases lying between them. The CDR3 runs 15 residues. Germline CDR1 and CDR2: GTSNPN and SVGIG (reference sequence). CDR3: CAWSRDSFGANVLTF. The CDR3 DNA follows: TGTGCCTGGAGTCGCGACAGTTTTGGGGCCAACGTCCTGACTTTC.

The V and J genes are TRBV11-3 and TRBJ1-5; D is undetermined. This CDR3 is 17 amino acids long. The ends were cut back, 4 bases at V and 6 bases at J, with 22 bases in the middle. Germline V gives CDR1 SGHNT, CDR2 YENEEA. The CDR3: CASSSLWWGVVVQPQHF. CDR3 nucleotides: TGTGCCAGCAGCTCCTTATGGTGGGGAGTAGTCGTTCAGCCCCAGCATTTT.

V gene TRBV28 combines with J gene TRBJ1-3, with 10 bases lining up with TRBD1. V trimming: 6 bases; J trimming: 1 base; junction bases outside the gene matches: 9. Germline V gives CDR1 MDHEN, CDR2 SYDVKM. The CDR3 runs to 17 residues. As DNA, the CDR3 is TGTGCCAGCAGCCAAAGACAGGGGGCTAGTTCTGGAAACACCATATATTTT. Translation gives CASSQRQGASSGNTIYF.

The J gene is TRBJ1-5, the V gene TRBV6-1; 7 bases line up with TRBD1. CDR1 is MNHNS and CDR2 is SASEGT in the germline V gene. This CDR3 region has 14 residues. Losses at the gene ends were 4 bases for V and 3 bases for J; bases not matched to a gene: 3. The chain's CDR3 is CASSGRGINQPQHF. The CDR3 nucleotides read TGTGCCAGCAGTGGCAGGGGGATCAATCAGCCCCAGCATTTT.

The chain recombines TRBV29-1 with TRBJ1-2; tentative D call: TRBD1 (6 bases). This CDR3 region has 13 residues. Trimming took 4 bases from V and 4 from J, leaving 13 bases between them. CDR1 is SQVTM and CDR2 is ANQGSEA in the germline V gene. The CDR3 here is CSVAAGTSYGYTF. The CDR3 DNA reads TGCAGCGTTGCAGCCGGGACAAGCTATGGCTACACCTTC. Full variable domain (remainder filled in from reference TRBV29-1 and TRBJ1-2): SAVISQKPSRDICQRGTSLTIQCQVDSQVTMMFWYRQQPGQSLTLIATANQGSEATYESGFVIDKFPISRPNLTFSTLTVSNMSPEDSSIYLCSVAAGTSYGYTFGSGTRLTVV.

This chain joins TRBV9 and TRBJ2-5; D ambiguous. With 0 bases removed from V and 4 bases from J, the gap between germline ends came to 13 bases. Germline V gives CDR1 SGDLS, CDR2 YYNGEE. CDR3 length: 15 residues. CDR3 nucleotide sequence: TGTGCCAGCAGCGTAGCTGGGCCCGGCGCAGAGACCCAGTACTTC. Translating gives CASSVAGPGAETQYF.

The chain employs TRBV5-1 and TRBJ1-1; unclear D gene. Germline V gene sequence: CDR1 SGHRS, CDR2 YFSETQ. Trimming removed 0 bases at V and 4 bases at J, with 7 bases between. This CDR3 is 13 amino acids long. The CDR3 coding sequence is TGCGCCAGCAGCTTGGCACAGACCACTGAAGCTTTCTTT. This encodes CASSLAQTTEAFF. Based on the CDR3 plus reference TRBV5-1 and TRBJ1-1, the full variable domain is KAGVTQTPRYLIKTRGQQVTLSCSPISGHRSVSWYQQTPGQGLQFLFEYFSETQRNKGNFPGRFSGRQFSNSRSEMNVSTLELGDSALYLCASSLAQTTEAFFGQGTRLTVV.